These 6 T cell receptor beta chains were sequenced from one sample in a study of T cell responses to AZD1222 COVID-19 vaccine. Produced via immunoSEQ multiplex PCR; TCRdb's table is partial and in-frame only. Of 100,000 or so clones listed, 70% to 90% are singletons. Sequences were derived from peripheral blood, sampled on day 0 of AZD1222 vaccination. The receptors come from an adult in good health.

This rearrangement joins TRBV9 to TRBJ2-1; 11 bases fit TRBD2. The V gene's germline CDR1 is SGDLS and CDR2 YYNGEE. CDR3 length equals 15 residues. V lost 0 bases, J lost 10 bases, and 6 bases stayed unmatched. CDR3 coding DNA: TGTGCCAGCAGCGTAGGTAGCGGGAGGGCCGTGGAGCAGTTCTTC. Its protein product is CASSVGSGRAVEQFF.

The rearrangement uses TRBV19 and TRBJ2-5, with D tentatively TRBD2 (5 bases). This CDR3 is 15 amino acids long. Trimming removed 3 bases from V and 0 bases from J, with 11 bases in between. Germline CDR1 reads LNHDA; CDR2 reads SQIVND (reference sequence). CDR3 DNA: TGTGCCAGTAGTATCACGCGGGCGTACCAAGAGACCCAGTACTTC. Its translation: CASSITRAYQETQYF.

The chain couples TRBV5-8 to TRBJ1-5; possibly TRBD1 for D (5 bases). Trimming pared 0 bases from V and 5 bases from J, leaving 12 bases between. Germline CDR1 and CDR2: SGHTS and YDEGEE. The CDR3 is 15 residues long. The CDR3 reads CASSLGQTFYQPQHF. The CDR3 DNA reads TGTGCCAGCAGCTTGGGACAGACTTTCTATCAGCCCCAGCATTTT.

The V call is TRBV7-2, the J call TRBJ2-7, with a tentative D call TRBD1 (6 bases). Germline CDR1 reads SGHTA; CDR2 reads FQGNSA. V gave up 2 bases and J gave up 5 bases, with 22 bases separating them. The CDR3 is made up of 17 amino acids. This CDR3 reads CASSLKAGALIGDEQYF. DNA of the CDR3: TGTGCCAGCAGCTTAAAGGCAGGGGCCCTAATCGGTGACGAGCAGTACTTC.

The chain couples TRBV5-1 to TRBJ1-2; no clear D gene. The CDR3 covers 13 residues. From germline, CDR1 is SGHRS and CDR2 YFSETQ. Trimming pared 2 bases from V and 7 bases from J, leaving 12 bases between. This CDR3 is CASSFGSEGGYTF. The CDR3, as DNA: TGCGCCAGCAGCTTTGGGTCGGAGGGTGGCTACACCTTC.

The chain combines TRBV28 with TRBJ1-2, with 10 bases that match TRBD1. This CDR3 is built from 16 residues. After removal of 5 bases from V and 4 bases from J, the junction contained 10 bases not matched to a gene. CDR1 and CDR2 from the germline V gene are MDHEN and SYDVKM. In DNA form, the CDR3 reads TGTGCCAGCAGTAAAGGGACAGGGGACAGGAGCTATGGCTACACCTTC. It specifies CASSKGTGDRSYGYTF.